This TCR beta chain is drawn from a study of early T cells in non-severe SARS-CoV-2 infection. On the study more broadly: Sequencing targeted bulk RNA from unsorted whole blood, leaving chains unpaired. Study-wide results and caveats: Anti-spike CD8 responses were favored in VDJdb matching, and private and CD4 specificities were missed.

The CDR3 has 12 amino acids. Trimming took off 5 bases at V and 7 bases at J, with 11 bases between the two ends. Looked up from germline, CDR1 is MNHEY and CDR2 is SVGAGI. This clonotype was found many times. What it recognizes is unknown. Researchers tagged individual cDNA molecules with unique molecular identifiers. TCRdb re-analysed the 5' RACE reads in MiXCR, keeping a single row per CDR3 protein. The sample consists of about 90,000 distinct CDR3 sequences, approximately 12% of them appearing once. The chain uses TRBV6-5 and TRBJ1-2; no definite D call. The sequence was obtained from an adult who was a healthcare worker with PCR-confirmed SARS-CoV-2 infection or an uninfected control (not recorded which). Source: whole blood, taken at baseline. CDR3 sequence (DNA): TGTGCCAGCAGTAACGGGTTTGCTGGCTACACCTTC. It is translated as CASSNGFAGYTF.